One sample yielded the 30 T cell receptor beta chains listed below, sequenced in a study of PD-1 blockade in classical Hodgkin lymphoma. As to time point: cycle 4 day 1 (C4D1), after five to seven weeks of nivolumab. Each and every patient relapsed after autologous stem cell transplantation, and patients got differing brentuximab vedotin exposure. Profiled with immunoSEQ multiplex PCR; TCRdb holds only in-frame clones, not every one. The data show some 58,000 clones, with around nine tenths seen just once and 6.5% to 9.5% held by the top ten. Sequenced here: peripheral blood mononuclear cells (PBMCs), sampled before the fourth cycle of nivolumab. The receptors here all came from a human donor with classical Hodgkin lymphoma.

The rearrangement joins TRBV25-1 to TRBJ2-1; maybe TRBD2 (6 bases). V shed 8 bases and J shed 0 bases, with 8 bases lying between them. Germline CDR1 is MGHDK and CDR2 is SYGVNS. This CDR3 is built from 13 residues. The CDR3 DNA reads as TGTGCCAGCGAGGAGGGCTCCTACAATGAGCAGTTCTTC. Translating it yields CASEEGSYNEQFF.

The V and J genes are TRBV5-1 and TRBJ1-6, with 7 bases that match TRBD1. The germline V gene has CDR1 SGHRS and CDR2 YFSETQ. CDR3 length: 14 residues. The trim removed 5 bases at V and 6 bases at J, leaving 5 bases unmatched. CDR3 coding DNA: TGCGCCAGCAGGGGACAGAATATTAATTCACCCCTCCACTTT. Translated, it gives CASRGQNINSPLHF.

V is TRBV28 and J is TRBJ2-4, with 12 bases lining up with TRBD2. V shed 5 bases, J shed 0 bases, and the junction held 14 bases outside the gene matches. CDR1 is MDHEN and CDR2 is SYDVKM in the germline V gene. The CDR3 covers 20 residues. The CDR3, as DNA: TGTGCCAGCAGTCTACCTACGCCGGGACTAGCGGGTTTAGCCAAAAACATTCAGTACTTC. Protein sequence: CASSLPTPGLAGLAKNIQYF.

This CDR3 reads CASSRGLVETQYF. CDR3 coding DNA: TGTGCCAGCAGCCGAGGACTAGTGGAGACCCAGTACTTC. The genes are TRBV2 and TRBJ2-5; 7 positions agree with TRBD2. Trimming at V came to 6 bases and at J to 5 bases, leaving 6 bases not matched to a gene. Germline values: CDR1 SNHLY, CDR2 FYNNEI. The length of the CDR3 is 13 residues.

V is TRBV28 and J is TRBJ1-6; maybe TRBD1 (5 bases). CDR3 length: 17 amino acids. Germline values: CDR1 MDHEN, CDR2 SYDVKM. V was cut by 3 bases and J by 1 base, with 13 bases left in between. The DNA for the CDR3 is TGTGCCAGCAGTTTTGGCGCAGGGAATTCCTATAATTCACCCCTCCACTTT. Its protein is CASSFGAGNSYNSPLHF.

The chain joins TRBV30 to TRBJ2-7; TRBD2 matches at 7 bases. The CDR3 is made up of 14 amino acids. The V segment lost 3 bases and the J segment 3 bases; nucleotides outside the gene matches: 8. The germline V gene encodes CDR1 GTSNPN and CDR2 SVGIG (reference sequence). CDR3 sequence reads: CAWRGGLESYEQYF. The CDR3 region has the DNA TGTGCCTGGAGGGGGGGGTTAGAAAGCTACGAGCAGTACTTC.

This chain joins TRBV19 and TRBJ2-5; no clear D gene. The CDR3 totals 13 residues. V lost 1 base and J lost 5, with 8 bases in between. Per germline, CDR1 LNHDA and CDR2 SQIVND (reference sequence). The CDR3 DNA reads as TGTGCCAGTAGTATAGTTAGAGAGGAGACCCAGTACTTC. Its translation: CASSIVREETQYF.

The chain recombines TRBV10-2 with TRBJ1-5; D may be TRBD1 (5 bases). In germline, CDR1 is WSHSY, CDR2 SAAADI. The V end was cut by 6 bases, the J end by 4 bases, with 13 bases between. The CDR3 sequence is 14 residues long. The CDR3 DNA is TGCGCCAGCAGAGCGACGACAGTAAATCAGCCCCAGCATTTT. Translated: CASRATTVNQPQHF.

The rearrangement uses TRBV28 and TRBJ2-1; possibly TRBD2 for D (6 bases). This CDR3 is 11 amino acids long. Per germline, CDR1 MDHEN and CDR2 SYDVKM. Trimming stripped 7 bases from V and 8 bases from J, with 9 bases between. CDR3 loop: CASTGLDEQFF. The CDR3 coding sequence is TGTGCCAGCACGGGACTGGATGAGCAGTTCTTC.

The chain joins TRBV4-1 to TRBJ2-1, with 7 bases that match TRBD1. The V gene end was trimmed by 2 bases and the J gene end by 8 bases; junction bases not matched to a gene: 6. The length of the CDR3 is 14 residues. Germline lookup yields CDR1 MGHRA and CDR2 YSYEKL. For the CDR3, the DNA is TGCGCCAGCAGCCAACGACAGGGTGGAGATGAGCAGTTCTTC. Its protein is CASSQRQGGDEQFF.

The chain employs TRBV4-1 and TRBJ1-5; the D gene is possibly TRBD1 (6 bases). The V end was cut by 5 bases, the J end by 5 bases, with 19 bases between. The germline CDR1 and CDR2 sequences are MGHRA and YSYEKL. This CDR3 has 16 amino acids. CDR3 loop: CASSVGPGRGHQPQHF. CDR3 coding DNA: TGCGCCAGCAGCGTAGGACCCGGCAGGGGCCATCAGCCCCAGCATTTT.

V usage is TRBV11-2 and J usage is TRBJ1-2, with 7 bases lining up with TRBD1. Trimming at V came to 4 bases and at J to 6 bases, leaving 5 bases not matched to a gene. Per the germline V gene, CDR1 is SGHAT and CDR2 is FQNNGV. The CDR3 length is 13 residues. The CDR3, as DNA: TGTGCCAGCAGCTCAGACAGGGAGAATGGCTACACCTTC. As protein: CASSSDRENGYTF.

The genes are TRBV5-1 and TRBJ2-3; TRBD2 is a possible D gene (6 bases). The germline CDR1 and CDR2 sequences are SGHRS and YFSETQ. Trimming stripped 3 bases from V and 7 bases from J, with 12 bases between. The length of the CDR3 is 13 residues. The CDR3 DNA is TGCGCCAGCAGCTGGACTATCGAAAATACGCAGTATTTT. Its protein is CASSWTIENTQYF.

This chain links TRBV25-1 with TRBJ1-6; D is perhaps TRBD1 (6 bases). Germline V gene data show CDR1 as MGHDK and CDR2 as SYGVNS. The CDR3 runs to 15 residues. V dropped 6 bases and J dropped 9 bases, with 18 bases sitting between them. The chain's CDR3 is CASRRKDSPISPLHF. Written as DNA, the CDR3 is TGTGCCAGCAGGAGAAAGGACAGTCCAATTTCACCCCTCCACTTT.

The chain combines TRBV6-5 with TRBJ1-3; D is ambiguous. Trimming removed 3 bases at V and 9 bases at J, with 15 bases between. This CDR3 spans 14 amino acids. Germline V CDR1 and CDR2: MNHEY, SVGAGI. In DNA, the CDR3 is TGTGCCAGCAGTTATTCGAGTCTATCAGGCACCATATATTTT. Translating it yields CASSYSSLSGTIYF.

This clone turned up a few times. The chain carries TRBV7-6 and TRBJ1-1; D is unresolved. CDR1 and CDR2 from the germline V gene are SGHVS and FNYEAQ. CDR3 length: 14 amino acids. Deletions cut 2 bases from V and 3 bases from J, with 10 bases between. The chain's CDR3 is CASSLTYGDTEAFF. In DNA, the CDR3 is TGTGCCAGCAGCTTAACTTATGGGGACACTGAAGCTTTCTTT.

The count of this clone is one. The CDR3 region has the DNA TGTGCCTGGAGGGTCCTGGTTTGGAATGAGCAGTTCTTC. Encoded protein: CAWRVLVWNEQFF. The rearrangement links TRBV30 to TRBJ2-1; D ambiguous. V shed 3 bases and J shed 7 bases, with 13 bases lying between them. The CDR3 is 13 amino acids. CDR1 and CDR2 from the germline V gene are GTSNPN and SVGIG (reference sequence).

This clone appeared once. J is TRBJ2-3 and V is TRBV19; TRBD2 matches at 9 bases. After removal of 3 bases from V and 5 bases from J, the junction contained 12 bases not matched to a gene. This CDR3 has 17 residues. Germline lookup yields CDR1 LNHDA and CDR2 SQIVND (reference sequence). The CDR3 sequence: CASSMAHSGSRGDTQYF. As DNA, the CDR3 is TGTGCCAGTAGTATGGCCCATAGCGGGAGCCGGGGAGATACGCAGTATTTT.

The chain joins TRBV28 to TRBJ2-3; 10 bases line up with TRBD2. The CDR3 has 14 residues. The V gene's germline CDR1 is MDHEN and CDR2 SYDVKM. The junction had 10 bases not matched to a gene; V was cut back by 10 bases and J by 6 bases. The CDR3 sequence: CATKSGGALDTQYF. CDR3 nucleotides: TGTGCCACCAAGAGCGGGGGGGCGTTGGATACGCAGTATTTT.

There are a few counts of this clone. The chain recombines TRBV19 with TRBJ1-2, with 11 nucleotides matching TRBD1. Trimming at V came to 5 bases and at J to 3 bases, leaving 2 bases not matched to a gene. This CDR3 is 14 amino acids long. CDR1 and CDR2 from the germline V gene are LNHDA and SQIVND (reference sequence). CDR3 residues: CASSAGQGDYGYTF. CDR3 bases: TGTGCCAGTAGTGCGGGACAGGGGGACTATGGCTACACCTTC.

The V call is TRBV4-1, the J call TRBJ1-2; D may be TRBD1 (5 bases). CDR1 is MGHRA, CDR2 YSYEKL, per germline. The CDR3 totals 13 residues. V gave up 4 bases and J gave up 7 bases, with 13 bases separating them. CDR3 bases: TGCGCCAGCAGCCCCGCGTCAGGGCTTGGCTACACCTTC. Translating gives CASSPASGLGYTF.

DNA of the CDR3: TGCGCCAGCAGCCTTTGGGCTTACAATGAGCAGTTCTTC. Translating gives CASSLWAYNEQFF. This chain connects TRBV4-1 to TRBJ2-1; no clear D gene. The CDR3 length is 13 residues. V lost 4 bases, J lost 4 bases, and 8 bases lay in between. CDR1 is MGHRA and CDR2 is YSYEKL in the germline V gene.

The V gene is TRBV28, the J gene TRBJ2-7; D is possibly TRBD1 (6 bases). Trimming removed 10 bases from V and 0 bases from J, with 13 bases in between. Germline loops: CDR1 MDHEN, CDR2 SYDVKM. CDR3 length equals 13 residues. The CDR3 nucleotides are TGTGCCACGATATCGGACAGCTCCTACGAGCAGTACTTC. It translates to CATISDSSYEQYF.

This chain joins TRBV18 and TRBJ2-1; TRBD2 might be the D (5 bases). V lost 4 bases and J lost 7, with 8 bases in between. CDR1 KGHSH and CDR2 LQKENI come from the germline V gene. The CDR3 length is 12 residues. The CDR3 loop is CASSLRGNEQFF. The CDR3 DNA follows: TGTGCCAGCTCACTACGGGGAAATGAGCAGTTCTTC.

The chain employs TRBV7-2 and TRBJ2-7; D remains ambiguous. Per germline, CDR1 SGHTA and CDR2 FQGNSA. CDR3 length: 15 residues. V was cut by 3 bases and J by 3 bases, with 15 bases left in between. The CDR3, as DNA: TGTGCCAGCAGCTTTAACCCCAACATGGGCTACGAGCAGTACTTC. It codes for CASSFNPNMGYEQYF.

The chain combines TRBV27 with TRBJ2-7, with 7 bases identical to TRBD1. The CDR3 has 15 residues. With V trimmed by 5 bases and J by 2 bases, 9 bases remained unmatched. The germline CDR1 and CDR2 sequences are MNHEY and SMNVEV (reference sequence). CDR3 residues: CASSAQPTGAYEQYF. The CDR3 DNA follows: TGTGCCAGCAGTGCACAACCCACAGGGGCCTACGAGCAGTACTTC.

This clone was counted a single time. The chain links TRBV27 to TRBJ2-3; 8 bases match TRBD2. Germline V CDR1 and CDR2: MNHEY, SMNVEV (reference sequence). The CDR3 is made up of 13 amino acids. With V trimmed by 6 bases and J by 4 bases, 3 bases remained unmatched. CDR3 DNA: TGTGCCAGCAGCGGGAGGGCCTCAGATACGCAGTATTTT. Its translation: CASSGRASDTQYF.

V gene TRBV4-1 combines with J gene TRBJ1-2, with TRBD1 matching 8 bases. The ends lost 2 bases at V and 3 bases at J; junction bases unmatched: 5. The CDR3 spans 15 residues. CDR1 MGHRA and CDR2 YSYEKL come from the germline V gene. CDR3 DNA sequence: TGCGCCAGCAGCCAAAAGCCAGGGGGCGACTATGGCTACACCTTC. This translates into CASSQKPGGDYGYTF.

For the CDR3, the DNA is TGTGCCAGCAGCATCGGACAGGGGCTGTACAATGAGCAGTTCTTC. Translating gives CASSIGQGLYNEQFF. The genes are TRBV5-8 and TRBJ2-1; 9 positions agree with TRBD1. Germline values: CDR1 SGHTS, CDR2 YDEGEE. This CDR3 region has 15 residues. The V segment lost 4 bases and the J segment 4 bases; nucleotides outside the gene matches: 6.

The V call is TRBV6-1, the J call TRBJ2-3; D unresolved. Trimming left V 7 bases short and J 4 bases short, with 9 bases between. This CDR3 has 12 residues. Germline values: CDR1 MNHNS, CDR2 SASEGT. The CDR3: CASKLAADTQYF. In DNA form, the CDR3 reads TGTGCCAGCAAATTAGCTGCAGATACGCAGTATTTT.